This TCR beta chain was recovered during a study of blood T cell repertoires in COVID-19. Study at large: The study drew acute and convalescent COVID-19 samples from the United States, Italy and Spain. From T cells, B-cell-depleted T cells, or PBMCs came the material, which was cDNA or gDNA.

Profiled with immunoSEQ multiplex PCR; TCRdb holds only in-frame clones, not every one. Of fewer than 400,000 clones listed, 85% to 90% were seen once; the top ten hold roughly 2.9%. Germline V CDR1 and CDR2: MDHEN, SYDVKM. Trimming left V 10 bases short and J 9 bases short, with 24 bases between. The CDR3 sequence is 14 residues long. The sequencing sample was made of peripheral blood. The TCR comes from a woman aged 30 to 39 with COVID-19, enrolled during active disease. This chain links TRBV28 with TRBJ1-1; a weak D match, TRBD1 (6 bases). CDR3 in DNA: TGTGCCATCCTACCCAAGGGGGTAAAGTTTAAAGCTTTCTTT. Residues: CAILPKGVKFKAFF. Full variable domain (remainder filled in from reference TRBV28 and TRBJ1-1): DVKVTQSSRYLVKRTGEKVFLECVQDMDHENMFWYRQDPGLGLRLIYFSYDVKMKEKGDIPEGYSVSREKKERFSLILESASTNQTSMYLCAILPKGVKFKAFFGQGTRLTVV.